The 14 T cell receptor beta chains below were found in one sample sequenced in a study of graft-versus-host responses after intestinal transplantation. This table comes from immunoSEQ multiplex PCR, and its TCRdb copy is limited to in-frame clones, with some not included. The repertoire consists of tens of thousands of clones, with around 93% occurring once and the leading ten covering just under 0.35%. These receptors have no identified antigens. Here the sequenced sample was unstimulated CD4+ T cells sorted from spleen or lymph node cells, taken before transplant. Every receptor here comes from a human donor who was the organ donor for an intestinal transplant.

The chain combines TRBV19 with TRBJ2-2; D is unclear. The germline V and J ends were trimmed by 4 bases and 1 base, with 7 bases remaining between them. The CDR3 extends over 14 amino acids. Germline V CDR1 and CDR2: LNHDA, SQIVND (reference sequence). CDR3 loop: CASSTRQNTGELFF. Written as DNA, the CDR3 is TGTGCCAGTAGTACGCGACAGAACACCGGGGAGCTGTTTTTT.

The V and J genes are TRBV5-1 and TRBJ2-3; 13 bases fit TRBD2. The CDR3 runs 18 residues. The germline gives CDR1 SGHRS, CDR2 YFSETQ. Losses at the gene ends were 3 bases for V and 5 bases for J; bases not matched to a gene: 12. CDR3 sequence: CASSSRAGLAGVIDTQYF. CDR3 coding DNA: TGCGCCAGCAGCTCACGAGCCGGACTAGCGGGGGTTATAGATACGCAGTATTTT. The full variable domain, completed using reference TRBV5-1 and TRBJ2-3, is KAGVTQTPRYLIKTRGQQVTLSCSPISGHRSVSWYQQTPGQGLQFLFEYFSETQRNKGNFPGRFSGRQFSNSRSEMNVSTLELGDSALYLCASSSRAGLAGVIDTQYFGPGTRLTVL.

The chain employs TRBV5-8 and TRBJ2-1; TRBD2 is a possible D gene (6 bases). The V end lost 0 bases, the J end lost 5 bases, and 18 bases lay between the germline ends. Germline values: CDR1 SGHTS, CDR2 YDEGEE. CDR3 size: 17 residues. The CDR3 DNA reads as TGTGCCAGCAGCTTGGCTGTCTTGTCGGGAGAGCACAATGAGCAGTTCTTC. Translated: CASSLAVLSGEHNEQFF. Drawing the rest from reference TRBV5-8 and TRBJ2-1, the complete variable domain is EAGVTQSPTHLIKTRGQQATLRCSPISGHTSVYWYQQALGLGLQFLLWYDEGEERNRGNFPPRFSGRQFPNYSSELNVNALELEDSALYLCASSLAVLSGEHNEQFFGPGTRLTVL.

The genes are TRBV5-1 and TRBJ1-5; no definite D call. V lost 0 bases and J 3 bases, leaving 7 bases between the germline ends. The CDR3 contains 14 residues. The germline V gene has CDR1 SGHRS and CDR2 YFSETQ. DNA for the CDR3: TGCGCCAGCAGCTTGGAGCCCTCCAATCAGCCCCAGCATTTT. It encodes CASSLEPSNQPQHF.

V and J are TRBV27 and TRBJ2-1, with 7 bases aligning to TRBD1. Germline V gene sequence: CDR1 MNHEY, CDR2 SMNVEV (reference sequence). The CDR3 is 15 amino acids. Losses at the gene ends were 6 bases for V and 4 bases for J; bases not matched to a gene: 9. CDR3 loop: CASREGGAMYNEQFF. The CDR3 nucleotides are TGTGCCAGCAGAGAAGGGGGCGCAATGTACAATGAGCAGTTCTTC.

This chain connects TRBV19 to TRBJ1-2; no definite D call. Trimming took 2 bases from V and 8 from J, leaving 12 bases between them. The CDR3 has 13 amino acids. CDR1 and CDR2 (germline): LNHDA, SQIVND (reference sequence). The DNA of the CDR3 is TGTGCCAGTAGTATAAGTCCCTCGGGGGGCTACACCTTC. Translation gives CASSISPSGGYTF.

The genes are TRBV7-9 and TRBJ1-1, with D possibly matching TRBD1 (6 bases). With 5 bases removed from V and 5 bases from J, the gap between germline ends came to 15 bases. The CDR3 is 14 amino acids. Germline CDR1 SEHNR, CDR2 FQNEAQ (reference sequence). CDR3 coding DNA: TGTGCCAGCAGCCTAGAAGGGGGTTGGACTGAAGCTTTCTTT. This translates into CASSLEGGWTEAFF.

The chain combines TRBV7-9 with TRBJ1-3; tentatively, D is TRBD1 (5 bases). CDR1 and CDR2 from the germline V gene are SEHNR and FQNEAQ (reference sequence). The V end lost 5 bases, the J end lost 0 bases, and 23 bases lay between the germline ends. The CDR3 is 19 amino acids. CDR3 sequence reads: CASSPRPPFAGLSGNTIYF. The CDR3 coding sequence is TGTGCCAGCAGCCCCCGTCCCCCATTTGCGGGACTCTCTGGAAACACCATATATTTT.

This chain joins TRBV11-3 and TRBJ2-7, with TRBD1 matching over 8 bases. The CDR3 runs 15 residues. V shed 5 bases, J shed 5 bases, and the junction held 11 bases outside the gene matches. Germline V lookup: CDR1 SGHNT, CDR2 YENEEA. This CDR3 reads CASSPRGQRGNEQYF. The DNA for the CDR3 is TGTGCCAGCAGCCCCAGGGGGCAAAGGGGAAACGAGCAGTACTTC. The variable domain in full, completed from reference TRBV11-3 and TRBJ2-7, reads EAGVVQSPRYKIIEKKQPVAFWCNPISGHNTLYWYLQNLGQGPELLIRYENEEAVDDSQLPKDRFSAERLKGVDSTLKIQPAELGDSAVYLCASSPRGQRGNEQYFGPGTRLTVT.

The chain links TRBV19 to TRBJ1-4, with 8 nucleotides matching TRBD1. This CDR3 region has 15 residues. V lost 4 bases, J lost 7 bases, and 8 bases stayed unmatched. The germline V gene has CDR1 LNHDA and CDR2 SQIVND (reference sequence). CDR3 loop: CASSTRTGSSEKLFF. The CDR3 nucleotides are TGTGCCAGTAGTACCCGGACAGGGTCGAGTGAAAAACTGTTTTTT.

J is TRBJ2-3 and V is TRBV2; 13 bases are a match to TRBD2. Germline CDR1 and CDR2: SNHLY and FYNNEI. The CDR3 has 15 residues. With 4 bases clipped from V and 9 bases from J, the junction kept 7 bases outside the gene matches. In DNA form, the CDR3 reads TGTGCCAGCAGTGGGACTAGCGGGGGAAGTAAGACGCAGTATTTT. Its translation is CASSGTSGGSKTQYF. The full variable domain, rest sourced from reference TRBV2 and TRBJ2-3, is EPEVTQTPSHQVTQMGQEVILRCVPISNHLYFYWYRQILGQKVEFLVSFYNNEISEKSEIFDDQFSVERPDGSNFTLKIRSTKLEDSAMYFCASSGTSGGSKTQYFGPGTRLTVL.

This chain joins TRBV19 and TRBJ1-5; TRBD1 might be the D (6 bases). Germline V CDR1 and CDR2: LNHDA, SQIVND (reference sequence). This CDR3 has 16 amino acids. The V end was cut by 8 bases, the J end by 0 bases, with 17 bases between. This CDR3 reads CASHSTGTNSNQPQHF. In nucleotides, the CDR3 is TGTGCCAGTCACTCCACCGGGACAAATAGCAATCAGCCCCAGCATTTT.

V and J are TRBV5-1 and TRBJ1-5, with TRBD1 matching 7 bases. CDR3 length: 14 residues. The V segment lost 4 bases and the J segment 2 bases; nucleotides outside the gene matches: 3. The germline CDR1 and CDR2 sequences are SGHRS and YFSETQ. The CDR3 reads CASSTGTGNQPQHF. CDR3 DNA sequence: TGCGCCAGCAGCACCGGGACAGGCAATCAGCCCCAGCATTTT.

The rearrangement joins TRBV7-9 to TRBJ1-3; TRBD1 agrees at 9 bases. The CDR3 has 19 residues. Germline V gene sequence: CDR1 SEHNR, CDR2 FQNEAQ (reference sequence). Losses at the gene ends were 2 bases for V and 2 bases for J; bases not matched to a gene: 13. The CDR3 sequence is CASSLPRQGVILAGNTIYF. Written as DNA, the CDR3 is TGTGCCAGCAGCTTACCGAGACAGGGGGTAATCTTAGCTGGAAACACCATATATTTT.